This TCR beta chain is drawn from a study of cytomegalovirus exposure and HLA in healthy donors. Regarding the study as a whole: Later work found most CMV-associated TCR beta chains apparently HLA-restricted.

CDR3 length equals 13 residues. V lost 5 bases and J lost 3, with 8 bases in between. Germline V gives CDR1 MNHNS, CDR2 SASEGT. PCR involved 60 Vbeta and 13 Jbeta primers. The method was immunoSEQ multiplex PCR; TCRdb's version includes in-frame clones alone and lacks a portion of them. The sample consists of 170,000 or so clones, roughly 88% of them appearing once. Turning to this clone: Its cognate antigen is unknown.

The specimen sequenced was PBMCs. This chain uses TRBV6-1 with TRBJ1-5; D unresolved. The sequence came from a man in his fifties in good health and CMV-seropositive. In nucleotides, the CDR3 is TGTGCCAGCAGTCGAGTCCCCAATCAGCCCCAGCATTTT. Translating it yields CASSRVPNQPQHF.